This entry concerns a single T cell receptor (beta chain). The data were taken from a study of blood T cell repertoires in COVID-19. Germline V gene data show CDR1 as SGHTA and CDR2 as FQGNSA. There are 16 residues in the CDR3. Germline trimming cut 0 bases from V and 5 bases from J; bases unmatched to any gene: 6. Profiling relied on immunoSEQ multiplex PCR, and the TCRdb table lists in-frame clones only, not all of them. The table records around 200,000 clones, roughly 80% of them present only once. The sequencing input was peripheral blood. The V and J genes are TRBV7-2 and TRBJ1-2; TRBD1 aligns across 10 bases. The origin of this receptor is a woman aged 40 to 49 with active or convalescent COVID-19. CDR3 sequence: CASSLAGTGVWYGYTF. As DNA, the CDR3 is TGTGCCAGCAGCTTAGCAGGGACAGGGGTATGGTATGGCTACACCTTC.